The 30 T cell receptor beta chains in this list originate from one sample, sequenced in a study of blood T cell repertoires in COVID-19. Assay: immunoSEQ multiplex PCR; the TCRdb copy retains only in-frame clones and omits some. There are approximately 180,000 clones in the sample; roughly 89% occur only once, and 2% to 2.5% lies in the top ten. Sequencing was done on a sample of PBMCs or T cells enriched from blood (not recorded which). These TCRs come from a woman in her thirties or forties with acute COVID-19.

The chain employs TRBV20-1 and TRBJ2-2; 7 bases match TRBD2. The CDR3 loop spans 15 amino acids. V lost 3 bases, J lost 5 bases, and 9 bases stayed unmatched. In germline, CDR1 is DFQATT, CDR2 SNEGSKA (reference sequence). The CDR3 region has the DNA TGCAGTGCTAGTGGGGGAGGGCCCTCAACCGGGGAGCTGTTTTTT. Amino acids: CSASGGGPSTGELFF.

The V call is TRBV7-8, the J call TRBJ1-1; weak D call: TRBD1 (6 bases). This CDR3 comprises 16 residues. Germline V gene data show CDR1 as SGHVS and CDR2 as FQNEAQ. Between the trimmed V and J ends, which lost 5 bases and 0 bases, there was a span of 16 bases. This chain's CDR3 is CASSPDSSSMNTEAFF. The CDR3 nucleotides are TGTGCCAGCAGCCCGGACAGCAGTAGCATGAACACTGAAGCTTTCTTT.

V and J are TRBV11-1 and TRBJ2-1, with 8 bases aligning to TRBD1. The trim removed 3 bases at V and 0 bases at J, leaving 1 base unmatched. Germline values: CDR1 SGHAT, CDR2 FQDESV (reference sequence). This CDR3 is 15 amino acids long. CDR3 protein: CASSFDRGSYNEQFF. Written as DNA, the CDR3 is TGTGCCAGCAGCTTCGACAGGGGCTCCTACAATGAGCAGTTCTTC.

The chain joins TRBV19 to TRBJ1-5; D is undetermined. Per the germline V gene, CDR1 is LNHDA and CDR2 is SQIVND (reference sequence). CDR3 length: 13 residues. Deletions cut 2 bases from V and 4 bases from J, with 6 bases between. The CDR3 is CASSIQINQPQHF. CDR3 nucleotides: TGTGCCAGTAGTATACAGATAAATCAGCCCCAGCATTTT.

The genes are TRBV3-1 (or the pseudogene TRBV3-2) and TRBJ1-2, with a possible D match to TRBD1 (5 bases). The germline V gene encodes CDR1 LGHDT and CDR2 YNNKEL (reference sequence). This CDR3 has 15 residues. The germline V and J ends were trimmed by 1 base and 3 bases, with 12 bases remaining between them. CDR3 sequence reads: CASSQGGGGDYGYTF. CDR3 sequence (DNA): TGTGCCAGCAGCCAAGGGGGGGGAGGAGACTATGGCTACACCTTC.

The J gene is TRBJ2-1, the V gene TRBV3-1 (or the pseudogene TRBV3-2); 7 bases are a match to TRBD2. V lost 4 bases and J lost 0; bases outside the gene matches: 6. Germline CDR1 LGHDT, CDR2 YNNKEL (reference sequence). The CDR3 loop spans 16 amino acids. CDR3 residues: CASSPNLAGSYNEQFF. CDR3 DNA sequence: TGTGCCAGCAGCCCCAACTTAGCGGGCTCCTACAATGAGCAGTTCTTC.

The chain combines TRBV7-9 with TRBJ2-1, with D maybe TRBD1 (5 bases). V dropped 5 bases and J dropped 8 bases, with 19 bases sitting between them. CDR3 size: 15 residues. Germline CDR1 SEHNR, CDR2 FQNEAQ (reference sequence). The CDR3 DNA sequence: TGTGCCAGCAGCCAGGGAACAGGTGGGTTGGATGAGCAGTTCTTC. It yields the protein CASSQGTGGLDEQFF.

This chain links TRBV30 with TRBJ2-1; perhaps TRBD2 as D (5 bases). Trimming left V 5 bases short and J 8 bases short, with 10 bases between. Germline CDR1 GTSNPN, CDR2 SVGIG (reference sequence). The CDR3 is made up of 11 amino acids. The CDR3 DNA reads as TGTGCCTGGGCCTCCGGGGATGAGCAGTTCTTC. Translating gives CAWASGDEQFF. Full variable domain (missing parts from reference TRBV30 and TRBJ2-1): SQTIHQWPATLVQPVGSPLSLECTVEGTSNPNLYWYRQAAGRGLQLLFYSVGIGQISSEVPQNLSASRPQDRQFILSSKKLLLSDSGFYLCAWASGDEQFFGPGTRLTVL.

The chain employs TRBV3-1 (or the pseudogene TRBV3-2) and TRBJ2-3; 11 nucleotides align to TRBD2. The CDR3 has 15 residues. The V segment lost 4 bases and the J segment 5 bases; nucleotides outside the gene matches: 5. Germline CDR1 reads LGHDT; CDR2 reads YNNKEL (reference sequence). CDR3 amino acids: CASSLRTSGGDTQYF. CDR3 nucleotides: TGTGCCAGCAGCCTCCGCACTAGCGGGGGAGATACGCAGTATTTT.

V and J are TRBV30 and TRBJ2-1; D may be TRBD2 (6 bases). Germline V gives CDR1 GTSNPN, CDR2 SVGIG (reference sequence). The ends were cut back, 3 bases at V and 0 bases at J, with 12 bases in the middle. The CDR3 extends over 15 amino acids. The CDR3 sequence: CAWSPGSGSYNEQFF. CDR3 nucleotide sequence: TGTGCCTGGAGCCCAGGTAGCGGCTCCTACAATGAGCAGTTCTTC. The full variable domain, with the rest looked up from reference TRBV30 and TRBJ2-1, is SQTIHQWPATLVQPVGSPLSLECTVEGTSNPNLYWYRQAAGRGLQLLFYSVGIGQISSEVPQNLSASRPQDRQFILSSKKLLLSDSGFYLCAWSPGSGSYNEQFFGPGTRLTVL.

This clone came up once. The rearrangement links TRBV10-2 to TRBJ1-5, with D uncertain. Looked up from germline, CDR1 is WSHSY and CDR2 is SAAADI. This CDR3 comprises 16 residues. V was pared by 0 bases and J by 6 bases, with 15 bases between. DNA of the CDR3: TGCGCCAGCAGTGAGTCCTTATGGCCAGAGGGTCAGCCCCAGCATTTT. Its protein is CASSESLWPEGQPQHF.

The CDR3: CASSLQGHGETQYF. CDR3 bases: TGTGCCAGCAGCCTACAGGGTCATGGGGAGACCCAGTACTTC. This chain links TRBV3-1 (or the pseudogene TRBV3-2) with TRBJ2-5; a weak D match, TRBD1 (6 bases). The germline CDR1 and CDR2 sequences are LGHDT and YNNKEL (reference sequence). V was cut by 4 bases and J by 5 bases, with 14 bases left in between. The CDR3 consists of 14 residues.

This clone was found once. The rearrangement joins TRBV7-9 to TRBJ2-3, with 9 bases fitting TRBD1. CDR3 length: 17 residues. The V and J ends lost 6 bases and 2 bases, in that order; junction bases with no gene match: 12. CDR1 is SEHNR and CDR2 is FQNEAQ in the germline V gene (reference sequence). CDR3 nucleotides: TGTGCCAGCAGTTTCGTGTTGGGACAGGGCATCACAGATACGCAGTATTTT. Encoded protein: CASSFVLGQGITDTQYF.

The CDR3 spells CASSEVYSNQPQHF. The CDR3, as DNA: TGTGCCAGCAGTGAAGTCTATAGCAATCAGCCCCAGCATTTT. The V and J genes are TRBV2 and TRBJ1-5; D uncertain. Looked up from germline, CDR1 is SNHLY and CDR2 is FYNNEI. CDR3 length equals 14 residues. V gave up 1 base and J gave up 0 bases, with 4 bases separating them.

The V gene is TRBV5-1, the J gene TRBJ2-4; possibly TRBD2 for D (7 bases). Looked up from germline, CDR1 is SGHRS and CDR2 is YFSETQ. CDR3 length: 17 residues. Trimming took 4 bases from V and 0 from J, leaving 17 bases between them. This chain's CDR3 is CASSPASGQLAKNIQYF. In DNA form, the CDR3 reads TGCGCCAGCAGCCCTGCTAGCGGACAGCTAGCCAAAAACATTCAGTACTTC.

The chain has TRBV5-5 and TRBJ1-1; 8 bases align to TRBD1. Germline trimming cut 0 bases from V and 0 bases from J; bases unmatched to any gene: 7. This CDR3 contains 17 residues. CDR1 is SGHKS, CDR2 YYEKEE, per germline (reference sequence). The CDR3 spells CASSLEDRGFMNTEAFF. In DNA form, the CDR3 reads TGTGCCAGCAGCTTGGAAGACAGGGGCTTTATGAACACTGAAGCTTTCTTT.

The chain links TRBV28 to TRBJ1-5; no definite D call. From germline, CDR1 is MDHEN and CDR2 SYDVKM. V dropped 4 bases and J dropped 2 bases, with 9 bases sitting between them. The CDR3 runs 14 residues. The CDR3 spells CASSYPGGNQPQHF. In DNA form, the CDR3 reads TGTGCCAGCAGTTATCCGGGAGGCAATCAGCCCCAGCATTTT.

This clone was seen once. This chain joins TRBV4-1 and TRBJ2-1; 10 nucleotides line up with TRBD2. J was trimmed by 9 bases and V by 3 bases; bases with no gene match: 14. CDR3 length: 17 residues. The V gene's germline CDR1 is MGHRA and CDR2 YSYEKL. The CDR3 here is CASSQDPRTSGMIEQFF. In DNA form, the CDR3 reads TGCGCCAGCAGCCAGGATCCTCGGACTAGCGGCATGATTGAGCAGTTCTTC.

In its sample, this clone was seen once. This sequence joins TRBV4-1 and TRBJ2-5; possible D gene TRBD2, 6 bases. Trimming cost V 7 bases and J 4 bases, with 22 bases left between them. CDR1 MGHRA and CDR2 YSYEKL come from the germline V gene. This CDR3 spans 16 amino acids. The CDR3 coding sequence is TGCGCCAGCACTACGTGCGGGGAGGCCCGCCGAGAGACCCAGTACTTC. Its protein product is CASTTCGEARRETQYF.

Worth noting for this clone: One end of the junction varies from germline; a read error may be responsible. The V and J genes are TRBV6-5 and TRBJ2-7, with a weak D call TRBD1 (6 bases). CDR1 and CDR2 from the germline V gene are MNHEY and SVGAGI. The CDR3 loop spans 12 amino acids. The CDR3 spells CATKQGSCEQYF. In DNA form, the CDR3 reads TGTGCCACCAAACAGGGTTCCTGCGAGCAGTACTTC.

This sequence joins TRBV2 and TRBJ2-3; the match to TRBD2 covers 7 bases. Germline trimming cut 6 bases from V and 1 base from J; bases unmatched to any gene: 10. CDR1 and CDR2 (germline): SNHLY, FYNNEI. The CDR3 extends over 16 amino acids. Written as DNA, the CDR3 is TGTGCCAGCAGCGTCTCATCGGGGGGAGGCACAGATACGCAGTATTTT. Translating it yields CASSVSSGGGTDTQYF. Complete variable domain (other parts from reference TRBV2 and TRBJ2-3): EPEVTQTPSHQVTQMGQEVILRCVPISNHLYFYWYRQILGQKVEFLVSFYNNEISEKSEIFDDQFSVERPDGSNFTLKIRSTKLEDSAMYFCASSVSSGGGTDTQYFGPGTRLTVL.

This chain uses TRBV19 with TRBJ1-2; D might be TRBD1 (5 bases). In germline, CDR1 is LNHDA, CDR2 SQIVND (reference sequence). This CDR3 is built from 12 residues. V was pared by 5 bases and J by 8 bases, with 12 bases between. This chain's CDR3 is CASSFTGLGYTF. Here the CDR3 DNA reads TGTGCCAGTAGTTTCACAGGTTTGGGCTACACCTTC.

This chain links TRBV7-9 with TRBJ1-2; 8 bases align to TRBD1. Germline V lookup: CDR1 SEHNR, CDR2 FQNEAQ (reference sequence). V gave up 5 bases and J gave up 2 bases; unmatched junction bases: 7. The CDR3 length is 15 residues. The CDR3 region is CASSTGQGLNYGYTF. Here the CDR3 DNA reads TGTGCCAGCAGCACCGGACAGGGCCTAAACTATGGCTACACCTTC. Based on the CDR3 plus reference TRBV7-9 and TRBJ1-2, the full variable domain is DTGVSQNPRHKITKRGQNVTFRCDPISEHNRLYWYRQTLGQGPEFLTYFQNEAQLEKSRLLSDRFSAERPKGSFSTLEIQRTEQGDSAMYLCASSTGQGLNYGYTFGSGTRLTVV.

Comments on this clone: The same CDR3 also results from other DNA sequences found in this sample. This chain uses TRBV2 with TRBJ1-6; 7 bases agree with TRBD1. J gave up 4 bases and V 5 bases, and 2 bases lay outside the gene matches. Germline loops: CDR1 SNHLY, CDR2 FYNNEI. There are 14 residues in the CDR3. DNA of the CDR3: TGTGCCAGCAGTCCGGGACAGTATAATTCACCCCTCCACTTT. Encoded protein: CASSPGQYNSPLHF.

The count of this clone is one. J is TRBJ2-5 and V is TRBV9; TRBD2 matches 9 bases. Germline V CDR1 and CDR2: SGDLS, YYNGEE. There are 17 residues in the CDR3. The V segment lost 3 bases and the J segment 2 bases; nucleotides outside the gene matches: 11. CDR3: CASSAGPGTSLQETQYF. CDR3 nucleotide sequence: TGTGCCAGCAGCGCCGGACCGGGGACTAGCCTTCAAGAGACCCAGTACTTC.

J is TRBJ1-1 and V is TRBV2; D gene unclear. Trimming removed 5 bases at V and 1 base at J, with 8 bases between. The CDR3 length is 13 residues. From germline, CDR1 is SNHLY and CDR2 FYNNEI. The CDR3 loop is CASSFTPNTEAFF. The CDR3 nucleotides are TGTGCCAGCAGTTTTACACCGAACACTGAAGCTTTCTTT.

The rearrangement links TRBV6-1 to TRBJ2-3; no firm D call. The CDR3 runs 14 residues. Germline CDR1 and CDR2: MNHNS and SASEGT. Trimming took 1 base from V and 4 from J, leaving 9 bases between them. The CDR3 sequence is CASSEVPVPDTQYF. The CDR3 nucleotides are TGTGCCAGCAGTGAAGTACCGGTGCCAGATACGCAGTATTTT.

The rearrangement joins TRBV6-6 to TRBJ2-7, with 8 bases matching TRBD2. The CDR3 runs to 16 residues. The J segment lost 3 bases and the V segment lost 6 bases, leaving 13 bases of the junction unmatched. Germline V gene data show CDR1 as MNHNY and CDR2 as SVGAGI (reference sequence). The CDR3 loop reads CASSHSGGTGGYEQYF. CDR3 DNA sequence: TGTGCCAGCAGCCATTCGGGGGGGACGGGCGGCTACGAGCAGTACTTC.

The chain combines TRBV6-5 with TRBJ2-5; D is unclear. This CDR3 region has 11 residues. The germline V gene has CDR1 MNHEY and CDR2 SVGAGI. Between the trimmed V and J ends, which lost 4 bases and 4 bases, there was a span of 4 bases. CDR3 bases: TGTGCCAGCAGTTCGGGAGAGACCCAGTACTTC. Translated: CASSSGETQYF.

The chain joins TRBV3-1 (or the pseudogene TRBV3-2) to TRBJ2-3, with 7 bases identical to TRBD2. J was trimmed by 0 bases and V by 2 bases; bases with no gene match: 5. Germline V CDR1 and CDR2: LGHDT, YNNKEL (reference sequence). This CDR3 has 16 residues. The CDR3: CASSQIAGPSTDTQYF. CDR3 coding DNA: TGTGCCAGCAGCCAAATAGCGGGCCCTAGCACAGATACGCAGTATTTT.